These 5 T cell receptor beta chains were sequenced from one sample in a study of Graves' ophthalmopathy and Graves' hyperthyroidism. TCR beta CDR3 regions were amplified from RNA transcripts. HTBI primers were used in a first-round RT-PCR, which preceded a second-round multiplex PCR. TCRdb passed the multiplex PCR reads through MiXCR, listing each CDR3 protein once. The sample shows almost 400,000 distinct CDR3 sequences, about a sixth of them seen only once. The sample taken for sequencing was peripheral blood. These receptors were taken from a woman aged 18-29 years with Graves' ophthalmopathy.

This clonotype was seen more than once but under ten times. The V gene is TRBV6-1, the J gene TRBJ2-7, with 9 bases lining up with TRBD1. The CDR3 runs 15 residues. The germline gives CDR1 MNHNS, CDR2 SASEGT. J gave up 6 bases and V 6 bases, and 12 bases lay outside the gene matches. The CDR3 DNA sequence: TGTGCCAGCAGGAACACCGGGACAGGGAGGTCCGAGCAGTACTTC. As protein: CASRNTGTGRSEQYF.

CDR3 amino acids: CASTTGRVHYGYTF. CDR3 nucleotide sequence: TGTGCCAGCACCACGGGCCGAGTTCACTATGGCTACACCTTC. The chain is built from TRBV6-1 and TRBJ1-2; no clear D gene. Between the trimmed V and J ends, which lost 7 bases and 3 bases, there was a span of 15 bases. Germline CDR1 is MNHNS and CDR2 is SASEGT. This CDR3 has 14 amino acids.

This clonotype showed up many times. This chain uses TRBV28 with TRBJ2-5, with D possibly matching TRBD1 (5 bases). This CDR3 region has 15 residues. Germline V gives CDR1 MDHEN, CDR2 SYDVKM. V lost 2 bases and J 2 bases, leaving 12 bases between the germline ends. The CDR3 DNA reads TGTGCCAGCAGTTTAAGGACAAGGGCTCAAGAGACCCAGTACTTC. Translated, it gives CASSLRTRAQETQYF. The variable domain in full, with the rest retrieved from reference TRBV28 and TRBJ2-5, is DVKVTQSSRYLVKRTGEKVFLECVQDMDHENMFWYRQDPGLGLRLIYFSYDVKMKEKGDIPEGYSVSREKKERFSLILESASTNQTSMYLCASSLRTRAQETQYFGPGTRLLVL.

The V gene is TRBV7-2, the J gene TRBJ1-1, with 9 positions matching TRBD1. This CDR3 is 15 amino acids long. CDR1 and CDR2 (germline): SGHTA, FQGNSA. The ends lost 7 bases at V and 9 bases at J; junction bases unmatched: 15. Here the CDR3 reads CASTYDLGTGFKAFF. DNA for the CDR3: TGTGCCAGCACGTATGATTTGGGGACAGGGTTTAAAGCTTTCTTT.

The chain couples TRBV11-2 to TRBJ2-5; unclear D gene. The CDR3 contains 14 residues. In germline, CDR1 is SGHAT, CDR2 FQNNGV. Deletions cut 2 bases from V and 4 bases from J, with 11 bases between. This chain's CDR3 is CASSLNLELETQYF. CDR3 in DNA: TGTGCCAGCAGCTTAAACCTTGAGTTAGAGACCCAGTACTTC.